This is a list of T cell receptor beta chains from one sample in a study of blood T cell repertoires in COVID-19. The method was immunoSEQ multiplex PCR; TCRdb's version includes in-frame clones alone and lacks a portion of them. The sample carries 250,000 or so clones, nearly 90% recorded once. What was sequenced was peripheral blood. These receptor sequences come from a woman aged 55-75 years with COVID-19, enrolled during active disease. CDR3s include the opening cysteine and the closing phenylalanine or tryptophan. Each record gives: CDR3 DNA, CDR3 protein, V gene, J gene, D gene, clone size. D genes are given only for firm matches. Not every row has a clone size; where given, it reads once, few, many or a size class.

CDR3 DNA: TGTGCCAGCGAAATAGGAGGCTGCGATAACTATGGCTACACCTTC; CDR3 protein: CASEIGGCDNYGYTF; V gene: TRBV5-6; J gene: TRBJ1-2; D gene: -; clone size: -
CDR3 DNA: TGTGCCAGCTCATATAGCAACCAAGAGACCCAGTACTTC; CDR3 protein: CASSYSNQETQYF; V gene: TRBV18; J gene: TRBJ2-5; D gene: -; clone size: -
CDR3 DNA: TGTGCCAGCAGCTTCGACAGGGTCGCGTACAATGAGCAGTTCTTC; CDR3 protein: CASSFDRVAYNEQFF; V gene: TRBV11-2; J gene: TRBJ2-1; D gene: TRBD1; clone size: -
CDR3 DNA: TGCGCCAGCAGCTGGTACCAGGGGAGCACTGAAGCTTTCTTT; CDR3 protein: CASSWYQGSTEAFF; V gene: TRBV5-1; J gene: TRBJ1-1; D gene: -; clone size: once
CDR3 DNA: TGTGCCAGTAGTACCCCCCGTAGCGGGGCCCCCTACAATGAGCAGTTCTTC; CDR3 protein: CASSTPRSGAPYNEQFF; V gene: TRBV19; J gene: TRBJ2-1; D gene: TRBD2; clone size: -
CDR3 DNA: TGTGCCAGCAGCCAAGAAGGAACGGGGGCTGAAGCTTTCTTT; CDR3 protein: CASSQEGTGAEAFF; V gene: TRBV4-2; J gene: TRBJ1-1; D gene: -; clone size: -
CDR3 DNA: TGTGCCAGCAGTCCCCCCCAGAAACATGGTGAAGCTTTCTTT; CDR3 protein: CASSPPQKHGEAFF; V gene: TRBV6-5; J gene: TRBJ1-1; D gene: -; clone size: -
CDR3 DNA: TGTGCCATCAGTCGCGACCGACTGGAGCAGTACTTC; CDR3 protein: CAISRDRLEQYF; V gene: TRBV10-3; J gene: TRBJ2-7; D gene: -; clone size: once
CDR3 DNA: TGTGCCAGCAGAGGGAGCCCGAACACTGAAGCTTTCTTT; CDR3 protein: CASRGSPNTEAFF; V gene: TRBV6-5; J gene: TRBJ1-1; D gene: -; clone size: -
CDR3 DNA: TGTGCCAGTAGTACCGGACAGGGTAGCTCCTACGAGCAGTACTTC; CDR3 protein: CASSTGQGSSYEQYF; V gene: TRBV19; J gene: TRBJ2-7; D gene: TRBD1; clone size: -
CDR3 DNA: TGTGCCAGCAGCGGGACAGGGGTTCAAACAGATACGCAGTATTTT; CDR3 protein: CASSGTGVQTDTQYF; V gene: TRBV9; J gene: TRBJ2-3; D gene: TRBD1; clone size: -
CDR3 DNA: TGTGCCAGCAGCATGGACGGTCTCTACGAGCAGTACTTC; CDR3 protein: CASSMDGLYEQYF; V gene: TRBV5-4; J gene: TRBJ2-7; D gene: -; clone size: once
CDR3 DNA: TGTGCCAGCAGCCAACAGGGGGGAGAGACCCAGTACTTC; CDR3 protein: CASSQQGGETQYF; V gene: TRBV5-6; J gene: TRBJ2-5; D gene: TRBD1; clone size: -
CDR3 DNA: TGTGCCAGCAGCCCCCGTCATTTGGGACAGGGTCGAGATGGCTACACCTTC; CDR3 protein: CASSPRHLGQGRDGYTF; V gene: TRBV7-2; J gene: TRBJ1-2; D gene: TRBD1; clone size: -
CDR3 DNA: TGTGCCAGCTCAAGCATGAACACTGAAGCTTTCTTT; CDR3 protein: CASSSMNTEAFF; V gene: TRBV18; J gene: TRBJ1-1; D gene: -; clone size: -
CDR3 DNA: TGTGCCATACAGGGTTCCTACAATGAGCAGTTCTTC; CDR3 protein: CAIQGSYNEQFF; V gene: TRBV19; J gene: TRBJ2-1; D gene: -; clone size: -
CDR3 DNA: TGTGCCAGCAGCTTGGGCTCACCGGGGGGAGCAGATACGCAGTATTTT; CDR3 protein: CASSLGSPGGADTQYF; V gene: TRBV5-5; J gene: TRBJ2-3; D gene: TRBD2; clone size: few
CDR3 DNA: TGTGCCAGCATTGGACAGGGAGACTATGGCTACACCTTC; CDR3 protein: CASIGQGDYGYTF; V gene: TRBV25-1; J gene: TRBJ1-2; D gene: TRBD1; clone size: few
CDR3 DNA: TGTGCCAGCAGCCCACGGAAGAGTAGGCAGGGGGCCAATGAGCAGTTCTTC; CDR3 protein: CASSPRKSRQGANEQFF; V gene: TRBV11-2; J gene: TRBJ2-1; D gene: TRBD1; clone size: -
CDR3 DNA: TGTGCCAGCAGTTTTGATAGGGGCACCTATAATTCACCCCTCCACTTT; CDR3 protein: CASSFDRGTYNSPLHF; V gene: TRBV27; J gene: TRBJ1-6; D gene: -; clone size: -
CDR3 DNA: TGCGCCAGCAGCTTGGGACAGGGGTTCTACAATGAGCAGTTCTTC; CDR3 protein: CASSLGQGFYNEQFF; V gene: TRBV5-1; J gene: TRBJ2-1; D gene: TRBD1; clone size: -
CDR3 DNA: TGTGCCAGCAGTCCAGGGGAGAGCTATGGCTACACCTTC; CDR3 protein: CASSPGESYGYTF; V gene: TRBV6-5; J gene: TRBJ1-2; D gene: -; clone size: -
CDR3 DNA: TGTGCCACCAGTGATTTAGTCGGGAGGGAGCTGTTCTTC; CDR3 protein: CATSDLVGRELFF; V gene: TRBV24-1; J gene: TRBJ2-1; D gene: TRBD2; clone size: -
CDR3 DNA: TGTGCCATCAGTGAGTCGGGTAGGGGGAATGAAAAACTGTTTTTT; CDR3 protein: CAISESGRGNEKLFF; V gene: TRBV10-3; J gene: TRBJ1-4; D gene: -; clone size: -
CDR3 DNA: TGTGCCAGCAGCCCCGGGAGGGGGGAGCGGGCCTATGGCTACACCTTC; CDR3 protein: CASSPGRGERAYGYTF; V gene: TRBV5-8; J gene: TRBJ1-2; D gene: -; clone size: -
CDR3 DNA: TGTGCCAGCAGCCCCCCGGGGGGGATCGGCACTGAAGCTTTCTTT; CDR3 protein: CASSPPGGIGTEAFF; V gene: TRBV7-2; J gene: TRBJ1-1; D gene: -; clone size: -